Listed below are T cell receptor beta chains from one sample, sequenced in a study of blood T cell repertoires in COVID-19. Profiled with immunoSEQ multiplex PCR; TCRdb holds only in-frame clones, not every one. This sample has about 240,000 clones, with around 88% found just once. The material sequenced was peripheral blood. The source is a man older than 75 with acute or convalescent COVID-19. The CDR3 runs from the conserved cysteine through the conserved F or W. Size is stated for part of the rows, as once, few or many counts, or as a class when the clone is expanded.

J gene: TRBJ1-6
clone size: once
V gene: TRBV30
CDR3 protein: CAPPSYNSPLHF

J gene: TRBJ1-6
clone size: -
V gene: TRBV4-3
CDR3 protein: CASSQTVGSSYNSPLHF

J gene: TRBJ1-4
clone size: -
V gene: TRBV15
CDR3 protein: CATSRWRDRGVTNEKLFF

J gene: TRBJ2-1
clone size: -
V gene: TRBV10-3
CDR3 protein: CAISVPSGLAGTNEQFF

J gene: TRBJ2-1
clone size: -
V gene: TRBV5-1
CDR3 protein: CASSLGPGQGNEQFF

J gene: TRBJ1-5
clone size: -
V gene: TRBV4-1
CDR3 protein: CASSTVLTGSQHF

J gene: TRBJ1-1
clone size: -
V gene: TRBV28
CDR3 protein: CASRDIRLNTEAFF

J gene: TRBJ1-5
clone size: -
V gene: TRBV6-5
CDR3 protein: CASSLTGPLSQPQHF

J gene: TRBJ2-1
clone size: -
V gene: TRBV18
CDR3 protein: CASSPGHEQFF

J gene: TRBJ2-7
clone size: -
V gene: TRBV12-3/TRBV12-4
CDR3 protein: CASSAGVDREQYF

J gene: TRBJ2-3
clone size: -
V gene: TRBV4-1
CDR3 protein: CASSQDSLAGGDTQYF

J gene: TRBJ1-2
clone size: -
V gene: TRBV28
CDR3 protein: CASSLSGVSGYTF

J gene: TRBJ1-3
clone size: -
V gene: TRBV5-4
CDR3 protein: CASSLDILSGNTIYF

J gene: TRBJ2-1
clone size: once
V gene: TRBV6-1
CDR3 protein: CASSERLAGVGNEQFF

J gene: TRBJ2-1
clone size: -
V gene: TRBV3-1/TRBV3-2
CDR3 protein: CASSQWSGNEQFF

J gene: TRBJ2-2
clone size: once
V gene: TRBV11-2
CDR3 protein: CASSPRTGELFF

J gene: TRBJ2-1
clone size: once
V gene: TRBV29-1
CDR3 protein: CSVFPDRDYNEQFF

J gene: TRBJ1-6
clone size: -
V gene: TRBV28
CDR3 protein: CASRLQGGSYNSPLHF

J gene: TRBJ1-3
clone size: once
V gene: TRBV19
CDR3 protein: CASSRINTAGSTGNTIYF

J gene: TRBJ1-5
clone size: -
V gene: TRBV18
CDR3 protein: CASSPQGASNQPQHF

J gene: TRBJ1-4
clone size: -
V gene: TRBV11-2
CDR3 protein: CASSPQTAEKLFF

J gene: TRBJ1-5
clone size: -
V gene: TRBV24-1
CDR3 protein: CATSVRAGQPQHF

J gene: TRBJ2-3
clone size: -
V gene: TRBV2
CDR3 protein: CASSAGRLNTDTQYF

J gene: TRBJ1-4
clone size: few
V gene: TRBV6-6
CDR3 protein: CASKTGPNEKLFF

J gene: TRBJ1-2
clone size: -
V gene: TRBV5-1
CDR3 protein: CASSFGQGGNYGYTF

J gene: TRBJ2-1
clone size: -
V gene: TRBV5-1
CDR3 protein: CASSFTGGSYNEQFF

J gene: TRBJ1-2
clone size: -
V gene: TRBV2
CDR3 protein: CASSEGGLPLSGYTF

J gene: TRBJ1-1
clone size: once
V gene: TRBV5-1
CDR3 protein: CASSFIVTGAARMNTEAFF

J gene: TRBJ1-1
clone size: -
V gene: TRBV7-9
CDR3 protein: CASSLVAGAGSTEAFF

J gene: TRBJ1-2
clone size: few
V gene: TRBV7-2
CDR3 protein: CASSLVWLGQGAGYTF

J gene: TRBJ1-2
clone size: -
V gene: TRBV4-2
CDR3 protein: CASSQIYFRDGYGYTF

J gene: TRBJ1-2
clone size: -
V gene: TRBV6-2/TRBV6-3
CDR3 protein: CASSKQGPNYGYTF

J gene: TRBJ1-5
clone size: -
V gene: TRBV6-1
CDR3 protein: CASSEAGGGNQPQHF

J gene: TRBJ2-5
clone size: -
V gene: TRBV5-1
CDR3 protein: CASSRGQANSQETQYF

J gene: TRBJ1-4
clone size: once
V gene: TRBV12-1
CDR3 protein: CASSFPKGANNEKLFF

J gene: TRBJ1-5
clone size: -
V gene: TRBV19
CDR3 protein: CASIIRGDSNQPQHF